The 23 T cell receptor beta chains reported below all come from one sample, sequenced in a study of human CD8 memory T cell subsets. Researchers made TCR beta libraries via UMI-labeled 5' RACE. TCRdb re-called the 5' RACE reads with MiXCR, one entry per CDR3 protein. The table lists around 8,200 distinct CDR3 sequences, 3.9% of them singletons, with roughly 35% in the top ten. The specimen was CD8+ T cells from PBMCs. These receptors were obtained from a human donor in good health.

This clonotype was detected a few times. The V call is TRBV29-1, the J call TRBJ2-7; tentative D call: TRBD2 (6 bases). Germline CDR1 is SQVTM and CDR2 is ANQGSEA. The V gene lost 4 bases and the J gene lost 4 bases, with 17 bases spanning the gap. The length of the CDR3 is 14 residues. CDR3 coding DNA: TGCAGCGTTGTTGGTGAATTAGCGGAATACGAGCAGTACTTC. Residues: CSVVGELAEYEQYF.

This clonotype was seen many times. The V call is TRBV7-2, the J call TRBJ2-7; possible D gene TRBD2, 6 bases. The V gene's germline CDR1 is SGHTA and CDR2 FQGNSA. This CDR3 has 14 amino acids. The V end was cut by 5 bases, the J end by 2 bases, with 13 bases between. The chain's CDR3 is CASSPRGGAYEQYF. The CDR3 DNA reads TGTGCCAGCAGCCCCCGGGGCGGGGCCTACGAGCAGTACTTC.

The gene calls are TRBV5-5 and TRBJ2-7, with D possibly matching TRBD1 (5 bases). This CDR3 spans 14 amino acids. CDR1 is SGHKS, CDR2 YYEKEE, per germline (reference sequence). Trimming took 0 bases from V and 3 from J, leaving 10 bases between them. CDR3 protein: CASSLVDRIYEQYF. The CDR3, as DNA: TGTGCCAGCAGCTTGGTAGACAGAATCTACGAGCAGTACTTC. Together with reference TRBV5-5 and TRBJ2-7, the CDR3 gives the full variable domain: DAGVTQSPTHLIKTRGQQVTLRCSPISGHKSVSWYQQVLGQGPQFIFQYYEKEERGRGNFPDRFSARQFPNYSSELNVNALLLGDSALYLCASSLVDRIYEQYFGPGTRLTVT.

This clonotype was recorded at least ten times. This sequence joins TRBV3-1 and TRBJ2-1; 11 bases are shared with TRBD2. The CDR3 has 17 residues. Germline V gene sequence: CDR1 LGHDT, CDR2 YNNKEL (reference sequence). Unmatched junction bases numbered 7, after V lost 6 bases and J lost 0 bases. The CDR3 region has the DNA TGTGCCAGCAGTCCCCTTAGCGGGGGGGACTCCTACAATGAGCAGTTCTTC. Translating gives CASSPLSGGDSYNEQFF.

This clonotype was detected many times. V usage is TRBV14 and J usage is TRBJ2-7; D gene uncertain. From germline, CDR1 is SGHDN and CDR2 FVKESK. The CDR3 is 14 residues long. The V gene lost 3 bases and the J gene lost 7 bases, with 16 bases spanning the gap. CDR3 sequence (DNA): TGTGCCAGCAGCCACGGACCGAAAGCGAGTGAGCAGTACTTC. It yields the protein CASSHGPKASEQYF.

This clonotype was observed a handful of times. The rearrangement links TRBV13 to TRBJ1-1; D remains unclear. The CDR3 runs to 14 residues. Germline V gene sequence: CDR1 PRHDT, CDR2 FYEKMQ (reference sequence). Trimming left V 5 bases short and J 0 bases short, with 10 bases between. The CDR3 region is CASSADRVNTEAFF. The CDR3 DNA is TGTGCCAGCAGCGCGGACCGGGTGAACACTGAAGCTTTCTTT.

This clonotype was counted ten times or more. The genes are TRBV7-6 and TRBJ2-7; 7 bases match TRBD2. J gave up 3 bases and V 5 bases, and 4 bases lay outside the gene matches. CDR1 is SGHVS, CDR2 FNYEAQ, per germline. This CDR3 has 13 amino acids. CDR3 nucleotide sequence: TGTGCCAGCAGCCCGGGACTAAACTACGAGCAGTACTTC. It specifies CASSPGLNYEQYF.

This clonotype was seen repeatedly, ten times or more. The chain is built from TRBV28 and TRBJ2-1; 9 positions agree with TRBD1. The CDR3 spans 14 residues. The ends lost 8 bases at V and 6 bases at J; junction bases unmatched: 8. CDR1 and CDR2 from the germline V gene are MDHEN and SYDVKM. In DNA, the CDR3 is TGTGCCAGCGATACGACAGGGGGAGGCAATGAGCAGTTCTTC. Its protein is CASDTTGGGNEQFF.

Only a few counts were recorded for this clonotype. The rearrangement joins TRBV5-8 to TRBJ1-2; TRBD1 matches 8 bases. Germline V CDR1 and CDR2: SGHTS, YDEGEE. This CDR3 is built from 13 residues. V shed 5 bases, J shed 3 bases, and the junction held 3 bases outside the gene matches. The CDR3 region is CASRVQGDYGYTF. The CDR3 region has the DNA TGTGCCAGCAGGGTACAGGGGGACTATGGCTACACCTTC.

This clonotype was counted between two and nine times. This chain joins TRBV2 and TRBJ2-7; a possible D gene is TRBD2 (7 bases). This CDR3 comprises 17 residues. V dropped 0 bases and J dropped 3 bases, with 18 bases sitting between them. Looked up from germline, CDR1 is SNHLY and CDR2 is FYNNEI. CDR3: CASSEARRGGLLYEQYF. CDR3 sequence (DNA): TGTGCCAGCAGTGAAGCCCGAAGGGGGGGCCTTCTCTACGAGCAGTACTTC.

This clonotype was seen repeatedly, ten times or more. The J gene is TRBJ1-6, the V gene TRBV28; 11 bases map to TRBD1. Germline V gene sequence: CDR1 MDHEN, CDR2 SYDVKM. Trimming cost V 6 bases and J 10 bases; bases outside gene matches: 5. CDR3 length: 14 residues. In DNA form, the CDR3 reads TGTGCCAGCAGCGCCGGGACAGGGGGATCACCCCTCCACTTT. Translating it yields CASSAGTGGSPLHF.

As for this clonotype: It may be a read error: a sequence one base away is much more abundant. The CDR3 DNA reads TGCAGTGCTAGAGGACGGAACCAATCCTACGAGCAGTACTTC. This sequence encodes CSARGRNQSYEQYF. The chain is built from TRBV20-1 and TRBJ2-7; D uncertain. This CDR3 spans 14 amino acids. Per the germline V gene, CDR1 is DFQATT and CDR2 is SNEGSKA (reference sequence). Between the trimmed V and J ends, which lost 1 base and 1 base, there was a span of 11 bases.

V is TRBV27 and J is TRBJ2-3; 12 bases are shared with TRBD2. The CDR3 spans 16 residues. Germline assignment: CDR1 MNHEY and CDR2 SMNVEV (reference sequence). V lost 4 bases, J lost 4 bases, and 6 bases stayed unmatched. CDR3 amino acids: CASSSLAGGPSDTQYF. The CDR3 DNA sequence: TGTGCCAGCAGTTCGCTAGCGGGAGGGCCCTCAGATACGCAGTATTTT.

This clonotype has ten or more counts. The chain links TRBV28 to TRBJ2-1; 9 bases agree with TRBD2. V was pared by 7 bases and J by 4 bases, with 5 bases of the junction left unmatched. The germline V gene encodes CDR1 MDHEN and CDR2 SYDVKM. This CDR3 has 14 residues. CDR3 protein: CASNGGGAYNEQFF. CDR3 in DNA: TGTGCCAGCAACGGCGGGGGGGCATACAATGAGCAGTTCTTC.

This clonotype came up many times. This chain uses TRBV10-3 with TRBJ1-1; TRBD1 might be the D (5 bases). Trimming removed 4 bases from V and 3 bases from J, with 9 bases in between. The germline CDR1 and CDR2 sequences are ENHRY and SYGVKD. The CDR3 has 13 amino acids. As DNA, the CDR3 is TGTGCCATCAGTGGTGAGGGGTACACTGAAGCTTTCTTT. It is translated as CAISGEGYTEAFF.

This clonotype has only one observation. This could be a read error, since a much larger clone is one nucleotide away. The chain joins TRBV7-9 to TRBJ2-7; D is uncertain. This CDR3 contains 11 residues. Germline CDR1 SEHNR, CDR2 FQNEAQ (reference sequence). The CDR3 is CASTTAYEPYF. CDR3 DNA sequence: TGTGCCAGCACCACGGCCTACGAGCCGTACTTC.

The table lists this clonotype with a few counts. The CDR3 coding sequence is TGTGCCTGGAGTGGGGACCGAGACGAGCAGTACTTC. Translated, it gives CAWSGDRDEQYF. This rearrangement joins TRBV30 to TRBJ2-7; D possibly matches TRBD1 or TRBD2 (5 bases each). The CDR3 has 12 amino acids. Trimming took 1 base from V and 5 from J, leaving 9 bases between them. The germline V gene encodes CDR1 GTSNPN and CDR2 SVGIG (reference sequence).

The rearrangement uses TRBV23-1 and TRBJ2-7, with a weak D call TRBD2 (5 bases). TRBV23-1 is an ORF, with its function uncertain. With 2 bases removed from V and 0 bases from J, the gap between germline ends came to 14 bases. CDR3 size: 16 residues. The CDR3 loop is CASSQPDLEVSYEQYF. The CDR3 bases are TGCGCCAGCAGTCAACCCGACCTGGAGGTCTCCTACGAGCAGTACTTC.

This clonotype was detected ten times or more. This CDR3 is CASSPGTTREGQFF. The CDR3 DNA reads TGTGCCAGTAGTCCCGGGACTACCAGAGAGGGGCAGTTCTTC. This chain links TRBV19 with TRBJ2-1, with 7 bases matching TRBD2. V was pared by 5 bases and J by 12 bases, with 13 bases of the junction left unmatched. In germline, CDR1 is LNHDA, CDR2 SQIVND (reference sequence). The CDR3 is 14 amino acids.

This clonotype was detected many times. CDR3 in amino acids: CSASEGTGGPYEQYF. CDR3 DNA sequence: TGCAGTGCTAGTGAGGGTACAGGGGGCCCCTACGAGCAGTACTTC. The V call is TRBV20-1, the J call TRBJ2-7; 9 bases are shared with TRBD1. Germline CDR1 is DFQATT and CDR2 is SNEGSKA (reference sequence). After removal of 3 bases from V and 2 bases from J, the junction contained 8 bases not matched to a gene. The CDR3 length is 15 residues.

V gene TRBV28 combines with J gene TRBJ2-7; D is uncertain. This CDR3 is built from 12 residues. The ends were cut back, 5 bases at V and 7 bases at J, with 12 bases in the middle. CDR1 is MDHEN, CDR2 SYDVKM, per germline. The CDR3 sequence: CASSRDPEEQYF. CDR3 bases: TGTGCCAGCAGTCGTGATCCGGAGGAGCAGTACTTC.

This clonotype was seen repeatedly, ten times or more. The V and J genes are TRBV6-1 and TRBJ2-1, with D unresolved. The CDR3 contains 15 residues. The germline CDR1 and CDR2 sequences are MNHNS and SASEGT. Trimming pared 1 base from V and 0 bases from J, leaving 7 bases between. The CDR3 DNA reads TGTGCCAGCAGTGAAGGGAGTGGCTCCTACAATGAGCAGTTCTTC. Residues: CASSEGSGSYNEQFF.

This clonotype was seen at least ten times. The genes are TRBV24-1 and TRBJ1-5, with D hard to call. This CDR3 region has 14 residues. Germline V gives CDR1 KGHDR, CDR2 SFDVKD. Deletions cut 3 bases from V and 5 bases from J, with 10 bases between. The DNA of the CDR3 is TGTGCCACCAGTGATCTCCAGGATGATCAGCCCCAGCATTTT. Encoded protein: CATSDLQDDQPQHF.